This record covers a single TCR beta chain. Germline V gene lookup returns CDR1 LGHNA and CDR2 YSLEER. The CDR3 extends over 17 amino acids. V lost 0 bases and J lost 5; bases outside the gene matches: 7. Original processing notes: Amplification from reference gene primers served as the basis for estimated nucleated cell counts. Produced via immunoSEQ multiplex PCR; TCRdb's table is partial and in-frame only. The DNA gave D and trimming, while V, J and clone size come from that table. Among 210,000 or so clones listed, less than 80% were seen once. This record belongs to a study of blood T cell repertoires in COVID-19. The overall study: Acute and convalescent COVID-19 samples came from the United States, Italy and Spain. Sample material is recorded as cDNA or gDNA derived from T cells, B-cell-depleted T cells, or PBMCs.

V and J are TRBV4-3 and TRBJ2-3, with 11 bases matching TRBD1. This clonotype originated in a man aged 50-59 years who had recovered from COVID-19. The sample taken for sequencing was peripheral blood. The CDR3 bases are TGCGCCAGCAGCCAAGACCCCGGACAGGGGGCTTTAGATACGCAGTATTTT. Its translation is CASSQDPGQGALDTQYF.